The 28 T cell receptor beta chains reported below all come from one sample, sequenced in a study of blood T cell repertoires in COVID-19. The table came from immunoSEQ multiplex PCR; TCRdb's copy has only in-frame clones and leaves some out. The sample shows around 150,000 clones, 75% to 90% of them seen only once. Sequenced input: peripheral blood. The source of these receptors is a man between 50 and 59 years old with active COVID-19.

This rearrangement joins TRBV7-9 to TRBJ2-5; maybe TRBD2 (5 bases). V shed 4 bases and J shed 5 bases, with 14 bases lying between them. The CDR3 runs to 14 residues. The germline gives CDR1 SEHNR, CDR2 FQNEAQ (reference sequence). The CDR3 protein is CASSSTGIGETQYF. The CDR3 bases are TGTGCCAGCAGCTCGACGGGGATTGGGGAGACCCAGTACTTC.

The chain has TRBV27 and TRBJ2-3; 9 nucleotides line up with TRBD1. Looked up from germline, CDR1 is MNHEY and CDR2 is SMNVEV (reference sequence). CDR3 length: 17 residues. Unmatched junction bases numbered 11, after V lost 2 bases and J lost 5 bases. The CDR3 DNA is TGTGCCAGCAGTTTAAAAGCGGGACAGGGCCGGAGAGATACGCAGTATTTT. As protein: CASSLKAGQGRRDTQYF.

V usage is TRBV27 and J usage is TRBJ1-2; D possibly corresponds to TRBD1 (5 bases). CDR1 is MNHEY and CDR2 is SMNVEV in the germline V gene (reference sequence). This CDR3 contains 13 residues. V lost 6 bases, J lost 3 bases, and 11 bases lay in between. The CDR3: CASSWGGDYGYTF. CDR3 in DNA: TGTGCCAGCAGCTGGGGGGGTGACTATGGCTACACCTTC.

The CDR3 DNA sequence: TGTGCCAGTAGTATAACCGGAGGCGGTCAGCCCCAGCATTTT. It codes for CASSITGGGQPQHF. The V gene is TRBV19, the J gene TRBJ1-5, with D unclear. This CDR3 has 14 residues. V lost 2 bases and J lost 6, with 11 bases in between. Germline V gene data show CDR1 as LNHDA and CDR2 as SQIVND (reference sequence). The variable domain in full, completed from reference TRBV19 and TRBJ1-5, reads DGGITQSPKYLFRKEGQNVTLSCEQNLNHDAMYWYRQDPGQGLRLIYYSQIVNDFQKGDIAEGYSVSREKKESFPLTVTSAQKNPTAFYLCASSITGGGQPQHFGDGTRLSIL.

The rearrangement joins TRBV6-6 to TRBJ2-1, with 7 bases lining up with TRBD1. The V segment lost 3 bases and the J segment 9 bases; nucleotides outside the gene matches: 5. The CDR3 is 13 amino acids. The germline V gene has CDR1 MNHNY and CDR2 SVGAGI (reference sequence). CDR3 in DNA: TGTGCCAGCAGTTATCGGACAGGCCTTGAGCAGTTCTTC. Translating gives CASSYRTGLEQFF.

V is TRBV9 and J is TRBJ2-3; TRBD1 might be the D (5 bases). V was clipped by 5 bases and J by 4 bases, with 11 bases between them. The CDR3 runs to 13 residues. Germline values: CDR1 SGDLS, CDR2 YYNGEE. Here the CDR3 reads CASREKGADTQYF. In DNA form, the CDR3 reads TGTGCCAGCAGGGAAAAAGGGGCAGATACGCAGTATTTT.

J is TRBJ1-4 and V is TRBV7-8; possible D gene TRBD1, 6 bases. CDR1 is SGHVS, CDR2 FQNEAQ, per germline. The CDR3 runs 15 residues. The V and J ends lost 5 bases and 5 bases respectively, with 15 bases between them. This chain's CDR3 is CASSQTGLLNEKLFF. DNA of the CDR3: TGTGCCAGCAGCCAGACAGGTTTGCTCAATGAAAAACTGTTTTTT.

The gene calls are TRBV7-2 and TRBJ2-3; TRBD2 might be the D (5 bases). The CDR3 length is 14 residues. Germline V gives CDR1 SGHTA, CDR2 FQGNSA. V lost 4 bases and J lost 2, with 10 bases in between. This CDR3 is CASSSDWATDTQYF. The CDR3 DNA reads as TGTGCCAGCAGCTCGGACTGGGCCACAGATACGCAGTATTTT.

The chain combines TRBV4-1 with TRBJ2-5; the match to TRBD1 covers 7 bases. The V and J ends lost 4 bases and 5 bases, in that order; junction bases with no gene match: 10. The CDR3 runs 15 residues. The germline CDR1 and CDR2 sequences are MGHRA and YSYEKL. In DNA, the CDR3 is TGCGCCAGCAGCCTCCTCGGGACAGCCTTTGAGACCCAGTACTTC. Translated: CASSLLGTAFETQYF.

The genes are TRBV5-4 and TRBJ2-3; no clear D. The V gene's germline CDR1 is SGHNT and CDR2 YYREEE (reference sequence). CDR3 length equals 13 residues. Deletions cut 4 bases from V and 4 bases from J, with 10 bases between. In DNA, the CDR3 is TGTGCCAGCAGCCTAAATACTCCAGATACGCAGTATTTT. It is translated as CASSLNTPDTQYF.

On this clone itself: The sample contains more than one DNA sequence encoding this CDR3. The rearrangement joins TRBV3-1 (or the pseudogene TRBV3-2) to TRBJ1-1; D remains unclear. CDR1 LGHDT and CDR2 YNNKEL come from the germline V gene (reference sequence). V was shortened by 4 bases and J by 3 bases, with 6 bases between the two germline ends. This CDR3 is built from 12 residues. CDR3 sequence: CASSRLDTEAFF. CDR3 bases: TGTGCCAGCAGCCGACTGGACACTGAAGCTTTCTTT.

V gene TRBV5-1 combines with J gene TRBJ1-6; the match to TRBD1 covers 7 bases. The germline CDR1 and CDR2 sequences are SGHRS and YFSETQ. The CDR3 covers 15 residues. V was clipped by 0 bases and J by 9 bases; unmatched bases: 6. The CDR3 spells CASSLGQGLASPLHF. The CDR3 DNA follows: TGCGCCAGCAGCTTGGGACAGGGTCTAGCTTCACCCCTCCACTTT.

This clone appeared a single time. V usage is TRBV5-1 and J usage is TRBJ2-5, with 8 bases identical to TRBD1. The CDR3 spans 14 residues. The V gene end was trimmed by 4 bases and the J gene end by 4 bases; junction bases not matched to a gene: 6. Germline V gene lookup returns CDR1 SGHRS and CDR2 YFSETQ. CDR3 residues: CASSEGQGSETQYF. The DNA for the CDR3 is TGCGCCAGCAGCGAAGGACAGGGATCAGAGACCCAGTACTTC.

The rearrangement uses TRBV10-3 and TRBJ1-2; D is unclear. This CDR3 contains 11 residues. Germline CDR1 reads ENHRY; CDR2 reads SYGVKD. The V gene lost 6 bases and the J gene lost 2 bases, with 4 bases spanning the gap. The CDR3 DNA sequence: TGTGCCATCAGCGGGAACTATGGCTACACCTTC. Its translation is CAISGNYGYTF.

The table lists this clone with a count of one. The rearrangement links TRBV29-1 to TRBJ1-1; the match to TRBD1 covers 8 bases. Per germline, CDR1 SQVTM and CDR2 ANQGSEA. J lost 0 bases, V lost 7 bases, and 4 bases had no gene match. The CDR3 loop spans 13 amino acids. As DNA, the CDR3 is TGCAGCGCCGAGACAGGGGTGAACACTGAAGCTTTCTTT. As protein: CSAETGVNTEAFF.

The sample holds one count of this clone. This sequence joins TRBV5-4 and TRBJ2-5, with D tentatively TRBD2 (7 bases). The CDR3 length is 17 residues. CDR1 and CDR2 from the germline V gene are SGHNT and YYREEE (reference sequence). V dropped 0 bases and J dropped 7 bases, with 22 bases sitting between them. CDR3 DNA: TGTGCCAGCAGCTTGGACCAGCGGGGCACACAGACAGGGACCCAGTACTTC. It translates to CASSLDQRGTQTGTQYF.

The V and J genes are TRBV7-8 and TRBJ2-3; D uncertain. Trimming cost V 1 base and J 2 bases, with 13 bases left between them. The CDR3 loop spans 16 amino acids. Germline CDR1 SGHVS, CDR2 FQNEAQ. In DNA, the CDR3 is TGTGCCAGCAGCTTAGTATCCAGTTTTTTCACAGATACGCAGTATTTT. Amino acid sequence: CASSLVSSFFTDTQYF.

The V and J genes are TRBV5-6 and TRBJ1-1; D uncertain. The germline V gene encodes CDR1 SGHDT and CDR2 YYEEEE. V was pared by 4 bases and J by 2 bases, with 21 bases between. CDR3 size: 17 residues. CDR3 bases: TGTGCCAGCAGCCCCACCGCCTGGCTGTCGGGAAACACTGAAGCTTTCTTT. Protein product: CASSPTAWLSGNTEAFF.

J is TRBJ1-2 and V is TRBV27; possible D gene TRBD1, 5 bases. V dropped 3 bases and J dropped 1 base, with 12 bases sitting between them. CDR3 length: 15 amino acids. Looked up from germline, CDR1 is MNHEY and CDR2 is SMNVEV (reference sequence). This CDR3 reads CASSFRRDLNYGYTF. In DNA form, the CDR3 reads TGTGCCAGCAGTTTTCGGAGGGACCTTAACTATGGCTACACCTTC.

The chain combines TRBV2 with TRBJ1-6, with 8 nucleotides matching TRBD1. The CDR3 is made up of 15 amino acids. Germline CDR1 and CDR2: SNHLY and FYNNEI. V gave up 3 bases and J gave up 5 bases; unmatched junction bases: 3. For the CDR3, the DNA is TGTGCCAGCAGTGAGGACAGGGCCGATAATTCACCCCTCCACTTT. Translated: CASSEDRADNSPLHF. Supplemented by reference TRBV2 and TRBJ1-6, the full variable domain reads EPEVTQTPSHQVTQMGQEVILRCVPISNHLYFYWYRQILGQKVEFLVSFYNNEISEKSEIFDDQFSVERPDGSNFTLKIRSTKLEDSAMYFCASSEDRADNSPLHFGNGTRLTVT.

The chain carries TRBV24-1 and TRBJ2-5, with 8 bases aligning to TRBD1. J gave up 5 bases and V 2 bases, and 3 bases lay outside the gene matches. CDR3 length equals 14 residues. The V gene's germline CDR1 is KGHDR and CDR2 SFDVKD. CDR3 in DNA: TGTGCCACCAGTGATTCGACAGGGGATGAGACCCAGTACTTC. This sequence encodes CATSDSTGDETQYF.

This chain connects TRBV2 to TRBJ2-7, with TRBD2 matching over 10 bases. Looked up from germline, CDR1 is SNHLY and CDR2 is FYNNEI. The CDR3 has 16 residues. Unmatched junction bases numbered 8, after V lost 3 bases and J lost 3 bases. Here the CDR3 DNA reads TGTGCCAGCAGTGATTGGCTAGCGGGGGCCCTCTACGAGCAGTACTTC. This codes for CASSDWLAGALYEQYF.

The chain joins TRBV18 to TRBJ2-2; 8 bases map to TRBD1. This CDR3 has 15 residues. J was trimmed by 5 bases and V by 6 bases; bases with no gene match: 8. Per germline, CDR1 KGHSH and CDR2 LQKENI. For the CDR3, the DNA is TGTGCCAGCTCGCCAGGACAGGGACAAACCGGGGAGCTGTTTTTT. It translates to CASSPGQGQTGELFF.

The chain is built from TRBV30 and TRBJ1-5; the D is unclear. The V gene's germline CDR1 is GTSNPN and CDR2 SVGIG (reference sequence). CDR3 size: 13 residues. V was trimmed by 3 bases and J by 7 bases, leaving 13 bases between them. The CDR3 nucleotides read TGTGCCTGGAGCACTCTCGGGGAGCAGCCCCAGCATTTT. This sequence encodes CAWSTLGEQPQHF.

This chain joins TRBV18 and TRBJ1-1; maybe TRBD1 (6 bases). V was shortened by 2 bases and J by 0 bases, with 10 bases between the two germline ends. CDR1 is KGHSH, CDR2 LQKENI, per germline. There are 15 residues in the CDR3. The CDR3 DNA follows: TGTGCCAGCTCACCATCGCAGGGGATGAACACTGAAGCTTTCTTT. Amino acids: CASSPSQGMNTEAFF.

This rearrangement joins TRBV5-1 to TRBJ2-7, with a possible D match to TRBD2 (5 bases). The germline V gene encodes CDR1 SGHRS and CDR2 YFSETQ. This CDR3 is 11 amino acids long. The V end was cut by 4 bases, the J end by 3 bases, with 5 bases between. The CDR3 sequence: CASSRDYEQYF. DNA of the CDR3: TGCGCCAGCAGCCGGGACTACGAGCAGTACTTC. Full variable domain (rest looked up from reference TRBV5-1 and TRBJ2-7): KAGVTQTPRYLIKTRGQQVTLSCSPISGHRSVSWYQQTPGQGLQFLFEYFSETQRNKGNFPGRFSGRQFSNSRSEMNVSTLELGDSALYLCASSRDYEQYFGPGTRLTVT.

Here the CDR3 DNA reads TGCAGCGTTTCGGGGACTCTAACTAACTATGGCTACACCTTC. Translated, it gives CSVSGTLTNYGYTF. V and J are TRBV29-1 and TRBJ1-2, with D possibly being TRBD1 (5 bases). The ends were cut back, 5 bases at V and 0 bases at J, with 13 bases in the middle. CDR3 length: 14 amino acids. Germline loops: CDR1 SQVTM, CDR2 ANQGSEA.

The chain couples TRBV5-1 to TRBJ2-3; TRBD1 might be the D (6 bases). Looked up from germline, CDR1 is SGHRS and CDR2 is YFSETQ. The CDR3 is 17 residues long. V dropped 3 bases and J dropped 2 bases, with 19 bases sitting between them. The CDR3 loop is CASSSGEVVSDTDTQYF. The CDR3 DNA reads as TGCGCCAGCAGCTCAGGGGAAGTTGTGAGTGACACAGATACGCAGTATTTT. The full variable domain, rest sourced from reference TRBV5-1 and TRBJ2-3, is KAGVTQTPRYLIKTRGQQVTLSCSPISGHRSVSWYQQTPGQGLQFLFEYFSETQRNKGNFPGRFSGRQFSNSRSEMNVSTLELGDSALYLCASSSGEVVSDTDTQYFGPGTRLTVL.